This T cell receptor (beta chain) was retrieved from a study of blood T cell repertoires in COVID-19. The CDR3 has 16 residues. Germline loops: CDR1 LGHDT, CDR2 YNNKEL (reference sequence). V lost 1 base and J lost 2, with 14 bases in between. In the original workflow: Nucleated cell number was recorded as an estimate derived from reference gene primer amplification. Clones were read by immunoSEQ multiplex PCR, and TCRdb kept only the in-frame ones, dropping some. D and trimming were read from the DNA, whereas the V and J calls and clone size are those reported in that table. The sample yields some 220,000 clones, approximately 84% seen once.

The receptor was isolated from a man between 50 and 59 years old with acute or convalescent COVID-19. Material: peripheral blood. This rearrangement joins TRBV3-1 (or the pseudogene TRBV3-2) to TRBJ1-2; D is perhaps TRBD1 (5 bases). CDR3 residues: CASSQAGSGRNYGYTF. Written as DNA, the CDR3 is TGTGCCAGCAGCCAAGCCGGGTCAGGGAGGAACTATGGCTACACCTTC.